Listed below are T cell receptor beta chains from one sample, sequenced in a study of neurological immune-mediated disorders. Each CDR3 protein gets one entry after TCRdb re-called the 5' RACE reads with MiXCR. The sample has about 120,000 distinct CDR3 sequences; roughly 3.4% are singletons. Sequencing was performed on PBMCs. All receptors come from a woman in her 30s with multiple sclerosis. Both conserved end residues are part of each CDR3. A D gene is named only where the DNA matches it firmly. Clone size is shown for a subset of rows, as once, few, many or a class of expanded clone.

CDR3 DNA: TGTGCCAGCGGCAGGGGGCCGTATAATTCACCCCTCCACTTT
CDR3 protein: CASGRGPYNSPLHF
J gene: TRBJ1-6
D gene: TRBD1
CDR3 length: 14
V gene: TRBV12-3/TRBV12-4
clone size: many

CDR3 DNA: TGTGCCAGCAGCTCCGAGGTGGGGGTTTCCTACAATGAGCAGTTCTTC
CDR3 protein: CASSSEVGVSYNEQFF
J gene: TRBJ2-1
D gene: -
CDR3 length: 16
V gene: TRBV7-6
clone size: many

CDR3 DNA: TGTGCCAGCCGACAGGCGGGTTCATCCTACGAGCAGTACTTC
CDR3 protein: CASRQAGSSYEQYF
J gene: TRBJ2-7
D gene: -
CDR3 length: 14
V gene: TRBV6-2/TRBV6-3
clone size: many

CDR3 DNA: TGTGCCAGCAGCCAGGCGGCGTACAATGAGCAGTTCTTC
CDR3 protein: CASSQAAYNEQFF
J gene: TRBJ2-1
D gene: -
CDR3 length: 13
V gene: TRBV6-2/TRBV6-3
clone size: -

CDR3 DNA: TGCAGCGCCGGACGCGGGTCTAATGAGCAGTTCTTC
CDR3 protein: CSAGRGSNEQFF
J gene: TRBJ2-1
D gene: -
CDR3 length: 12
V gene: TRBV29-1
clone size: many

CDR3 DNA: TGTGCCACCAGCAGAGATCTAACTAGGAGAGACACCGGGGAGCTGTTTTTT
CDR3 protein: CATSRDLTRRDTGELFF
J gene: TRBJ2-2
D gene: -
CDR3 length: 17
V gene: TRBV15
clone size: many

CDR3 DNA: TGCAGTGCTAGAAAACCTCGACTACAACCCCACAATGAGCAGTTCTTC
CDR3 protein: CSARKPRLQPHNEQFF
J gene: TRBJ2-1
D gene: -
CDR3 length: 16
V gene: TRBV20-1
clone size: many

CDR3 DNA: TGTGCCAGCAGCTTGAGGCAGGGGGCGATCCCCACTAATGAAAAACTGTTTTTT
CDR3 protein: CASSLRQGAIPTNEKLFF
J gene: TRBJ1-4
D gene: TRBD1
CDR3 length: 18
V gene: TRBV11-2
clone size: -

CDR3 DNA: TGTGCCAGCAGGCGGACTAGCGGGGGCCCTAACACCGGGGAGCTGTTTTTT
CDR3 protein: CASRRTSGGPNTGELFF
J gene: TRBJ2-2
D gene: TRBD2
CDR3 length: 17
V gene: TRBV12-3/TRBV12-4
clone size: many

CDR3 DNA: TGTGCCAGCAGCCACGACAGGGTAGCTGATACGCAGTATTTT
CDR3 protein: CASSHDRVADTQYF
J gene: TRBJ2-3
D gene: TRBD1
CDR3 length: 14
V gene: TRBV12-3/TRBV12-4
clone size: few

CDR3 DNA: TGTGCCAGCAGCTTCCTCATGGGGCGACGGGAGGAGACCCAGTACTTC
CDR3 protein: CASSFLMGRREETQYF
J gene: TRBJ2-5
D gene: -
CDR3 length: 16
V gene: TRBV5-6
clone size: many

CDR3 DNA: TGCGCCAGCAGCCGCGGACAGGGGGAAGCTGATACGCAGTATTTT
CDR3 protein: CASSRGQGEADTQYF
J gene: TRBJ2-3
D gene: TRBD1
CDR3 length: 15
V gene: TRBV5-1
clone size: many

CDR3 DNA: TGCAGCGGGGTAGGGGCTGGAACTAATGAAAAACTGTTTTTT
CDR3 protein: CSGVGAGTNEKLFF
J gene: TRBJ1-4
D gene: -
CDR3 length: 14
V gene: TRBV29-1
clone size: many

CDR3 DNA: TGCAGTGCTAGCTGGCCGGAAGAGACCCAGTACTTC
CDR3 protein: CSASWPEETQYF
J gene: TRBJ2-5
D gene: -
CDR3 length: 12
V gene: TRBV20-1
clone size: many

CDR3 DNA: TGTGCCAGCAGTTACCCGGGGGGACGTCAGAACACCGGGGAGCTGTTTTTT
CDR3 protein: CASSYPGGRQNTGELFF
J gene: TRBJ2-2
D gene: TRBD2
CDR3 length: 17
V gene: TRBV6-2/TRBV6-3
clone size: many

CDR3 DNA: TGTGCCAGCAGCCTTCAGGAGACTAACTATGGCTACACCTTC
CDR3 protein: CASSLQETNYGYTF
J gene: TRBJ1-2
D gene: -
CDR3 length: 14
V gene: TRBV6-2/TRBV6-3
clone size: many

CDR3 DNA: TGTGCCAGCAGCCCAACCCAAGCCGGGGAGCTGTTTTTT
CDR3 protein: CASSPTQAGELFF
J gene: TRBJ2-2
D gene: -
CDR3 length: 13
V gene: TRBV27
clone size: many

CDR3 DNA: TGCGCCAGCAGTGAGGGACAGACTACAGATACGCAGTATTTT
CDR3 protein: CASSEGQTTDTQYF
J gene: TRBJ2-3
D gene: TRBD1
CDR3 length: 14
V gene: TRBV5-1
clone size: many

CDR3 DNA: TGTGCCAGCAGTTCTACTTTAAGGGACCTTCAGTACTTC
CDR3 protein: CASSSTLRDLQYF
J gene: TRBJ2-4
D gene: -
CDR3 length: 13
V gene: TRBV6-6
clone size: many

CDR3 DNA: TGCGCCAGCAGTGAGTCTCCAGGGGGGTACGAGCAGTACTTC
CDR3 protein: CASSESPGGYEQYF
J gene: TRBJ2-7
D gene: -
CDR3 length: 14
V gene: TRBV10-2
clone size: many